Described below is a single TCR beta chain sequence and its context. Its antigen is currently unknown. The record originates from a study of CD8 T cells in ankylosing spondylitis. TCRdb analysed the 5' RACE reads with MiXCR anew, one entry per CDR3 protein. Among nearly 350,000 distinct CDR3 sequences listed, over 12% were seen once. Germline V CDR1 and CDR2: MRHNA, SNTAGT. After removal of 0 bases from V and 7 bases from J, the junction contained 14 bases not matched to a gene. The CDR3 has 18 amino acids. Points from the study as a whole: Ankylosing spondylitis blood appeared to be characterized by a TCR beta motif of about 8 highly homologous variants.

The gene calls are TRBV6-4 and TRBJ2-1; the match to TRBD2 covers 8 bases. This receptor was obtained from a male donor with ankylosing spondylitis or in good health (not recorded which). The sample consisted of blood, either unsorted or a sorted T cell fraction (not recorded which). The CDR3 DNA reads TGTGCCAGCAGTGACTCGTACGTCAGCGGGAGAATTCAGAATGAGCAGTTCTTC. Translated, it gives CASSDSYVSGRIQNEQFF.